A single sample is the source of the 13 T cell receptor beta chains below, sequenced in a study of blood T cell repertoires in COVID-19. The repertoire was sequenced with immunoSEQ multiplex PCR; TCRdb's copy has only in-frame clones and lacks some. Seen here are 350,000 or so clones, almost 90% observed once, and the top ten hold 1%. Sequencing was performed on PBMCs or T cells enriched from blood (not recorded which). All receptors derive from a woman in her 30s who had been exposed to COVID-19.

This clone has only a few counts. The V call is TRBV9, the J call TRBJ1-1; D perhaps matches TRBD1 (5 bases). V lost 3 bases and J 1 base, leaving 10 bases between the germline ends. The germline V gene encodes CDR1 SGDLS and CDR2 YYNGEE. CDR3 length equals 14 residues. The CDR3 DNA reads TGTGCCAGCAGCGGAAAAAGGGGGAACACTGAAGCTTTCTTT. It translates to CASSGKRGNTEAFF.

The chain joins TRBV4-1 to TRBJ2-7, with 9 bases aligning to TRBD1. V trimming: 3 bases; J trimming: 5 bases; junction bases outside the gene matches: 26. Germline CDR1 and CDR2: MGHRA and YSYEKL. The CDR3 runs 21 residues. The CDR3, as DNA: TGCGCCAGCAGCCATAAATTTTTAGACAGGGGGTTTGATCTACGTTCAGACGAGCAGTACTTC. Translation: CASSHKFLDRGFDLRSDEQYF.

CDR3 amino acids: CAIGPDRRMPKNIQYF. CDR3 bases: TGTGCCATCGGACCGGACAGGCGCATGCCCAAAAACATTCAGTACTTC. The chain couples TRBV25-1 to TRBJ2-4; TRBD1 matches at 7 bases. Per germline, CDR1 MGHDK and CDR2 SYGVNS. J lost 2 bases, V lost 10 bases, and 14 bases had no gene match. This CDR3 is built from 16 residues.

This rearrangement joins TRBV19 to TRBJ1-2; D uncertain. Trimming left V 7 bases short and J 0 bases short, with 15 bases between. The CDR3 runs to 15 residues. The germline CDR1 and CDR2 sequences are LNHDA and SQIVND (reference sequence). DNA of the CDR3: TGTGCCAGTACCTATAATAACAGACCTAACTATGGCTACACCTTC. It specifies CASTYNNRPNYGYTF.

This chain connects TRBV30 to TRBJ1-5; TRBD1 aligns across 9 bases. J gave up 6 bases and V 3 bases, and 12 bases lay outside the gene matches. CDR3 length: 16 residues. Per the germline V gene, CDR1 is GTSNPN and CDR2 is SVGIG (reference sequence). The CDR3 nucleotides are TGTGCCTGGAGCTGGGGTACGGGACAGGGCGGTCAGCCCCAGCATTTT. Amino acids: CAWSWGTGQGGQPQHF.

This CDR3 is CATSSGGQGATDTQYF. For the CDR3, the DNA is TGTGCCACCAGCTCTGGGGGACAGGGGGCGACAGATACGCAGTATTTT. The gene calls are TRBV15 and TRBJ2-3, with 12 nucleotides matching TRBD1. Germline V lookup: CDR1 LNHNV, CDR2 YYDKDF (reference sequence). This CDR3 contains 16 residues. V gave up 5 bases and J gave up 3 bases; unmatched junction bases: 6.

This clone has just a few counts. This chain joins TRBV20-1 and TRBJ1-1; D is unresolved. The CDR3 runs 11 residues. CDR1 is DFQATT, CDR2 SNEGSKA, per germline (reference sequence). V gave up 3 bases and J gave up 8 bases, with 10 bases separating them. CDR3 DNA sequence: TGCAGTGCTAGCATGGTGGCAGAAGCTTTCTTT. Translating it yields CSASMVAEAFF.

The genes are TRBV28 and TRBJ2-3; 8 bases match TRBD2. This CDR3 contains 17 residues. CDR1 is MDHEN, CDR2 SYDVKM, per germline. V dropped 5 bases and J dropped 4; count of bases not matched to a gene: 14. CDR3 loop: CASSPLSSGSSADTQYF. CDR3 sequence (DNA): TGTGCCAGCAGTCCCCTATCTAGCGGGTCCTCAGCAGATACGCAGTATTTT.

The chain uses TRBV28 and TRBJ2-5, with TRBD2 matching over 9 bases. Trimming cost V 5 bases and J 5 bases; bases outside gene matches: 12. The CDR3 is 16 residues long. Germline CDR1 reads MDHEN; CDR2 reads SYDVKM. In DNA, the CDR3 is TGTGCCAGCAGTCTCCCTCCGGGACTAGCCTATGAGACCCAGTACTTC. This gives the protein CASSLPPGLAYETQYF.

This chain uses TRBV29-1 with TRBJ2-7; 9 nucleotides line up with TRBD1. This CDR3 spans 17 amino acids. V lost 7 bases and J lost 6; bases outside the gene matches: 22. CDR1 SQVTM and CDR2 ANQGSEA come from the germline V gene. The chain's CDR3 is CSAPPGTGPVQGVEQYF. The CDR3 region has the DNA TGCAGCGCCCCCCCGGGGACAGGGCCCGTCCAGGGTGTCGAGCAGTACTTC.

This chain links TRBV5-1 with TRBJ2-3; 7 positions agree with TRBD1. With V trimmed by 3 bases and J by 2 bases, 6 bases remained unmatched. There are 15 residues in the CDR3. Germline V gene lookup returns CDR1 SGHRS and CDR2 YFSETQ. CDR3 sequence reads: CASSSAGTVTDTQYF. The CDR3 bases are TGCGCCAGCAGCTCGGCCGGGACAGTCACAGATACGCAGTATTTT. The full variable domain, in which reference TRBV5-1 and TRBJ2-3 provide the parts outside the CDR3, is KAGVTQTPRYLIKTRGQQVTLSCSPISGHRSVSWYQQTPGQGLQFLFEYFSETQRNKGNFPGRFSGRQFSNSRSEMNVSTLELGDSALYLCASSSAGTVTDTQYFGPGTRLTVL.

The J gene is TRBJ1-1, the V gene TRBV11-1; D unresolved. V was trimmed by 1 base and J by 3 bases, leaving 9 bases between them. Germline CDR1 reads SGHAT; CDR2 reads FQDESV (reference sequence). This CDR3 spans 14 amino acids. CDR3: CASSLVGRDTEAFF. In nucleotides, the CDR3 is TGTGCCAGCAGCTTAGTGGGGAGAGACACTGAAGCTTTCTTT.

The chain is built from TRBV7-9 and TRBJ2-7; a possible D gene is TRBD2 (6 bases). CDR3 length: 15 amino acids. The germline V gene has CDR1 SEHNR and CDR2 FQNEAQ (reference sequence). V dropped 5 bases and J dropped 3 bases, with 17 bases sitting between them. The CDR3 region is CASSPGRREDYEQYF. CDR3 nucleotide sequence: TGTGCCAGCAGCCCCGGGCGGAGGGAGGACTACGAGCAGTACTTC.